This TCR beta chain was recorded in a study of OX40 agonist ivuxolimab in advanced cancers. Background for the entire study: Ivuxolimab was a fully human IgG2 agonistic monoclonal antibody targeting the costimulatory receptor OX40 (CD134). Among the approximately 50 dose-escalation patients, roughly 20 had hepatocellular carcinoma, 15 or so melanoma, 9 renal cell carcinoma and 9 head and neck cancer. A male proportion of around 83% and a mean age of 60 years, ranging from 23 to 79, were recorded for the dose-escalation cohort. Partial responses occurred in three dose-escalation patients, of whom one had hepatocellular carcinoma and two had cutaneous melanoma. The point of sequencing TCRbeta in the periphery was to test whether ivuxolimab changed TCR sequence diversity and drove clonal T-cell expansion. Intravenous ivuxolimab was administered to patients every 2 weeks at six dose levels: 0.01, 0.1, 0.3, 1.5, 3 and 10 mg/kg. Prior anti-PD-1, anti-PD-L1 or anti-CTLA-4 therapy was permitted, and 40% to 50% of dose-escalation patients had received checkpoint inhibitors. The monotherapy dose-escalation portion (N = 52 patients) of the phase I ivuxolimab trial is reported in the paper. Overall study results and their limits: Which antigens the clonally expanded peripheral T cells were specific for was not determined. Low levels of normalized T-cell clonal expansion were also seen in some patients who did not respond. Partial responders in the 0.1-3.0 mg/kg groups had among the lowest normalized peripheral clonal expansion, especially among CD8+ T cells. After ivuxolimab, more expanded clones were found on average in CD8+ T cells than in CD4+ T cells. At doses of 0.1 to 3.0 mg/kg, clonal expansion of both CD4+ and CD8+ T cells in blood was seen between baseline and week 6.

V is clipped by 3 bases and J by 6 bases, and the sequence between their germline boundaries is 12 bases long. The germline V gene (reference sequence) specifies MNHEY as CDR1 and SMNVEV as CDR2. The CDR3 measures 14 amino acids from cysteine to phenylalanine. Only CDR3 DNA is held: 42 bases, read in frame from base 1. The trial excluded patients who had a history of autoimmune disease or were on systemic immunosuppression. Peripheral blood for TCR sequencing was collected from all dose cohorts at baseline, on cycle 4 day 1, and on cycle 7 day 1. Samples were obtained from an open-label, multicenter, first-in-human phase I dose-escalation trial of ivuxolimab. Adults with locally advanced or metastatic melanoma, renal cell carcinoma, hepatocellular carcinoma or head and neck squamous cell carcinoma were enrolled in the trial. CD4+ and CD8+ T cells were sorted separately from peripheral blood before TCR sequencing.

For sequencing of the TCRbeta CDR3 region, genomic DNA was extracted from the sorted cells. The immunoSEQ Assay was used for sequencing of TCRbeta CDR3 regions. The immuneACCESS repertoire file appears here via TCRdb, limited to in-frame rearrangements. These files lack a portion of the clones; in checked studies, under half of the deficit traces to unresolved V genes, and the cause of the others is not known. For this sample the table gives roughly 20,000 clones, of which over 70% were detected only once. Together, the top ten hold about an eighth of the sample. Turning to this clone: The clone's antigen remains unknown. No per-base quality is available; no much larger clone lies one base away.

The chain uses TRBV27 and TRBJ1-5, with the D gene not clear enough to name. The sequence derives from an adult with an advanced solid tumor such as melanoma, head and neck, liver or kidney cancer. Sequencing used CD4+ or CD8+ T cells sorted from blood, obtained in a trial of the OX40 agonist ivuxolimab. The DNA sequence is TGTGCCAGCAGTTTGGTGTTCGAAGGTCAGCCCCAGCATTTT. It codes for CASSLVFEGQPQHF.